This record concerns one T cell receptor (beta chain) sequence. What it recognizes is unknown. Free of recent acute infections or vaccinations, the donors were healthy HIV-negative adults. The sample belongs to a study of shared clonotypes between healthy human individuals. This CDR3 has 16 residues. V lost 4 bases and J lost 0, with 13 bases in between. CDR1 and CDR2 (germline): SGHTA, FQGNSA. Study-level points and caveats: Non-shared clonotypes had lower generation probabilities than clonotypes shared by all four sorted-subset donors.

Clones were sequenced by immunoSEQ multiplex PCR, and TCRdb holds only the in-frame ones, with some missing. The data show nearly 1,000,000 clones, about 80% seen once. The sample comprised memory CD4+ T cells sorted from blood. Subset meaning: CD45RA-negative fraction. This chain links TRBV7-2 with TRBJ2-1; TRBD1 is a possible D gene (6 bases). This clonotype was sampled from a man aged 18 to 30 in good health. The CDR3 DNA sequence: TGTGCCAGCAGCTATTTCAGGGGAAGCTCCTACAATGAGCAGTTCTTC. Its translation is CASSYFRGSSYNEQFF.